This T cell receptor beta chain was obtained from a study of blood T cell repertoires in COVID-19. Study-level background: The analysed material was cDNA or gDNA that came from T cells, B-cell-depleted T cells, or PBMCs.

Method: immunoSEQ multiplex PCR; TCRdb's copy keeps in-frame clones and lacks some. The table has about 70,000 clones, about nine tenths seen once. Input material: peripheral blood. The origin of this receptor is a man aged 45-65 years with acute or convalescent COVID-19.

The DNA of the CDR3 is TGTGCCAGCACGGGACAGAGTAATTCACCCCTCCACTTT. This gives the protein CASTGQSNSPLHF. V and J are TRBV2 and TRBJ1-6; 7 nucleotides agree with TRBD1. This CDR3 has 13 residues. J was trimmed by 6 bases and V by 7 bases; bases with no gene match: 3. Germline lookup yields CDR1 SNHLY and CDR2 FYNNEI.